What follows are 15 T cell receptor beta chains derived from one specimen sequenced in a study of beta chain features in type 1 diabetes. Overall study findings and caveats: People with Type 1 diabetes carried modestly yet significantly shorter TCRB CDR3s in all four CD4+ subsets.

No antigen has been assigned to these receptors. As every portion of the isolated RNA was reverse transcribed, the sequencing read expressed TCRB transcripts. Repertoires were generated with immunoSEQ multiplex PCR, while TCRdb's copy carries only in-frame clones and drops some. The sample contains roughly 730,000 clones, roughly 13% of which appear only once. Sequencing was carried out using naive CD4+ T cells from blood. These receptors were taken from a man younger than 30 with type 1 diabetes.

The V gene is TRBV5-1, the J gene TRBJ1-6, with 8 nucleotides matching TRBD1. The trim removed 4 bases at V and 8 bases at J, leaving 8 bases unmatched. Germline V gene sequence: CDR1 SGHRS, CDR2 YFSETQ. This CDR3 spans 15 amino acids. The CDR3 here is CASSPRQGSDSPLHF. For the CDR3, the DNA is TGCGCCAGCAGCCCAAGACAGGGGTCGGATTCACCCCTCCACTTT.

Only a few counts were recorded for this clone. This rearrangement joins TRBV7-9 to TRBJ1-2; D remains unclear. The germline CDR1 and CDR2 sequences are SEHNR and FQNEAQ (reference sequence). The V gene lost 4 bases and the J gene lost 0 bases, with 6 bases spanning the gap. The CDR3 extends over 13 amino acids. In nucleotides, the CDR3 is TGTGCCAGCAGCTCGCAGGCTAACTATGGCTACACCTTC. Its protein is CASSSQANYGYTF.

This clone has a handful of counts. J is TRBJ1-2 and V is TRBV4-1; 9 positions agree with TRBD1. V shed 5 bases, J shed 4 bases, and the junction held 8 bases outside the gene matches. The CDR3 consists of 15 residues. Germline CDR1 reads MGHRA; CDR2 reads YSYEKL. CDR3 amino acids: CASSSPTGGTYGYTF. CDR3 DNA sequence: TGCGCCAGCAGCTCACCGACAGGGGGGACCTATGGCTACACCTTC.

The chain uses TRBV30 and TRBJ1-1; 8 bases match TRBD1. The V gene's germline CDR1 is GTSNPN and CDR2 SVGIG (reference sequence). This CDR3 comprises 13 residues. The V segment lost 7 bases and the J segment 0 bases; nucleotides outside the gene matches: 4. DNA for the CDR3: TGTGCCTCGACAGGGGTAATGAACACTGAAGCTTTCTTT. Translating it yields CASTGVMNTEAFF.

This rearrangement joins TRBV12-2 to TRBJ2-3; TRBD1, the D gene given by the table, was not confirmed from the DNA. TRBV12-2 constitutes a pseudogene. The CDR3 is 16 residues long. The CDR3 is CASRCYREGRSDTQYF. As DNA, the CDR3 is TGTGCAAGTCGCTGTTACAGGGAAGGTAGATCAGATACGCAGTATTTT.

This clone was seen a few times. The V call is TRBV19, the J call TRBJ1-2; 8 bases map to TRBD1. Losses at the gene ends were 7 bases for V and 4 bases for J; bases not matched to a gene: 14. Looked up from germline, CDR1 is LNHDA and CDR2 is SQIVND (reference sequence). CDR3 length: 16 amino acids. The CDR3 DNA sequence: TGTGCCAGTAAGGACAGGGCTCGCTCCTTAGGCTATGGCTACACCTTC. Translated, it gives CASKDRARSLGYGYTF.

This sequence joins TRBV30 and TRBJ2-4; TRBD2 is a possible D gene (6 bases). The V gene lost 2 bases and the J gene lost 3 bases, with 14 bases spanning the gap. CDR3 length: 15 amino acids. Germline CDR1 and CDR2: GTSNPN and SVGIG (reference sequence). CDR3 sequence: CAWSIGSGGKNIQYF. CDR3 nucleotide sequence: TGTGCCTGGAGTATTGGCTCCGGGGGCAAAAACATTCAGTACTTC.

The gene calls are TRBV5-4 and TRBJ2-1, with unresolved D. Germline values: CDR1 SGHNT, CDR2 YYREEE (reference sequence). The CDR3 is 16 amino acids. V lost 0 bases and J 9 bases, leaving 19 bases between the germline ends. The DNA for the CDR3 is TGTGCCAGCAGCTTGGCACGGTCACGGCGGCTAGGTGAGCAGTTCTTC. Protein product: CASSLARSRRLGEQFF.

The chain uses TRBV11-2 and TRBJ2-5; D gene ambiguous. Germline values: CDR1 SGHAT, CDR2 FQNNGV. The germline V and J ends were trimmed by 5 bases and 1 base, with 5 bases remaining between them. The CDR3 extends over 12 amino acids. CDR3 DNA sequence: TGTGCCAGCAGCGATCTCCAAGAGACCCAGTACTTC. Translating gives CASSDLQETQYF.

This clone has only one observation. The chain links TRBV7-9 to TRBJ1-1, with a tentative D call TRBD1 (5 bases). Germline V CDR1 and CDR2: SEHNR, FQNEAQ (reference sequence). The V gene lost 5 bases and the J gene lost 0 bases, with 13 bases spanning the gap. The CDR3 loop spans 15 amino acids. The CDR3 reads CASSPRAGLNTEAFF. CDR3 in DNA: TGTGCCAGCAGCCCGCGAGCAGGGCTGAACACTGAAGCTTTCTTT.

V is TRBV11-2 and J is TRBJ1-1, with 11 bases fitting TRBD1. The CDR3 runs 17 residues. Germline V gene lookup returns CDR1 SGHAT and CDR2 FQNNGV. After removal of 3 bases from V and 4 bases from J, the junction contained 10 bases not matched to a gene. CDR3 DNA: TGTGCCAGCAGCTTCCTAGGACAGGGGGCGGTTATCACTGAAGCTTTCTTT. It yields the protein CASSFLGQGAVITEAFF. Filled out from reference TRBV11-2 and TRBJ1-1, the complete variable domain reads EAGVAQSPRYKIIEKRQSVAFWCNPISGHATLYWYQQILGQGPKLLIQFQNNGVVDDSQLPKDRFSAERLKGVDSTLKIQPAKLEDSAVYLCASSFLGQGAVITEAFFGQGTRLTVV.

Only a few counts were recorded for this clone. J is TRBJ1-5 and V is TRBV15, with D possibly TRBD1 on 6 matching bases. The V and J ends lost 1 base and 4 bases respectively, with 11 bases between them. Germline V gene lookup returns CDR1 LNHNV and CDR2 YYDKDF (reference sequence). CDR3 size: 15 residues. CDR3 residues: CATSRGGTQNQPQHF. In DNA form, the CDR3 reads TGTGCCACCAGCAGAGGGGGGACACAAAATCAGCCCCAGCATTTT. Together with reference TRBV15 and TRBJ1-5, the CDR3 gives the full variable domain: DAMVIQNPRYQVTQFGKPVTLSCSQTLNHNVMYWYQQKSSQAPKLLFHYYDKDFNNEADTPDNFQSRRPNTSFCFLDIRSPGLGDTAMYLCATSRGGTQNQPQHFGDGTRLSIL.

CDR3 sequence (DNA): TGTGCCAGCAGCGGAATGCACAGGGTTGGCTACACCTTC. This codes for CASSGMHRVGYTF. The chain combines TRBV9 with TRBJ1-2; possible D gene TRBD1, 6 bases. The V gene lost 3 bases and the J gene lost 7 bases, with 13 bases spanning the gap. Per germline, CDR1 SGDLS and CDR2 YYNGEE. The CDR3 covers 13 residues.

This clone was seen more than once but under ten times. In nucleotides, the CDR3 is TGTGCCAGCAGCCCCGGGACAGCGGGGCATGGCTACACCTTC. Encoded protein: CASSPGTAGHGYTF. V usage is TRBV7-2 and J usage is TRBJ1-2; 7 bases line up with TRBD1. Germline CDR1 SGHTA, CDR2 FQGNSA. This CDR3 has 14 residues. With 5 bases clipped from V and 6 bases from J, the junction kept 9 bases outside the gene matches.

This clone occurred a few times. The V gene is TRBV10-3, the J gene TRBJ2-7, with unresolved D. The CDR3 spans 13 residues. CDR1 is ENHRY, CDR2 SYGVKD, per germline. V shed 2 bases and J shed 5 bases, with 10 bases lying between them. In DNA form, the CDR3 reads TGTGCCATCAGTGAGCCGGTCCTCGACGAGCAGTACTTC. This codes for CAISEPVLDEQYF.